This is a list of T cell receptor beta chains from one sample in a study of cytomegalovirus exposure and HLA in healthy donors. Here immunoSEQ multiplex PCR was the method, and the copy in TCRdb shows in-frame clones only, minus some. The data show under 200,000 clones, 55% to 80% seen once. Sequenced input: PBMCs. These TCRs come from a woman aged 18-35 years in good health and CMV-seropositive. Each CDR3 is given with its conserved first and last residue. A D gene is named only where the DNA matches it firmly. The size field is filled for only some rows; it gives once, few, many or a size class.

DNA: TGTGCCAGCAGCCCCTCCGGGACTAGCCTATTAGGAAGCTCCTACAATGAGCAGTTCTTC
CDR3: CASSPSGTSLLGSSYNEQFF
D: TRBD2
J: TRBJ2-1
V: TRBV13
size: -

DNA: TGTGCCAGCAGTTTGGGACAGGGTAATTCACCCCTCCACTTT
CDR3: CASSLGQGNSPLHF
D: TRBD1
J: TRBJ1-6
V: TRBV28
size: -

DNA: TGTGCCACCAGCAGGGCACGGGGACAGGGTTTAGGAGGGCAGTACTTC
CDR3: CATSRARGQGLGGQYF
D: TRBD1
J: TRBJ2-7
V: TRBV15
size: few

DNA: TGTGCCTCGACGGGACAGTCGAACACTGAAGCTTTCTTT
CDR3: CASTGQSNTEAFF
D: TRBD1
J: TRBJ1-1
V: TRBV30
size: -

DNA: TGTGCCAGCAGCTTGGCCTACGGCACTGAAGCTTTCTTT
CDR3: CASSLAYGTEAFF
D: -
J: TRBJ1-1
V: TRBV5-7
size: -

DNA: TGCGCCAGCAGGGAGGACGGAGGGACCCCTAATCAGCCCCAGCATTTT
CDR3: CASREDGGTPNQPQHF
D: -
J: TRBJ1-5
V: TRBV10-1
size: once

DNA: TGTGCCAGCAGCCAGGGGACCCAGCCGGTAGATACGCAGTATTTT
CDR3: CASSQGTQPVDTQYF
D: -
J: TRBJ2-3
V: TRBV9
size: -

DNA: TGTGCCAGCAGCTTAGTCCGACTAGCGGGAGACAATGAGCAGTTCTTC
CDR3: CASSLVRLAGDNEQFF
D: TRBD2
J: TRBJ2-1
V: TRBV7-2
size: -

DNA: TGTGCCAGCAGTCCAGCACCCACAGGGTACAATGAGCAGTTCTTC
CDR3: CASSPAPTGYNEQFF
D: -
J: TRBJ2-1
V: TRBV6-6
size: -

DNA: TGCAGCGTTGAAAAGTCAACGGGTTGGTATGGCTACACCTTC
CDR3: CSVEKSTGWYGYTF
D: -
J: TRBJ1-2
V: TRBV29-1
size: -

DNA: TGTGCCAGCGGAGTCCCAATCGATTTGAACACTGAAGCTTTCTTT
CDR3: CASGVPIDLNTEAFF
D: -
J: TRBJ1-1
V: TRBV13
size: -

DNA: TGTGCCAGCAGGGCCGGGGGGACAGGGGCGTACGAGCAGTACTTC
CDR3: CASRAGGTGAYEQYF
D: TRBD1
J: TRBJ2-7
V: TRBV2
size: -

DNA: TGTGCCAGCTCACCCCTAGCGGGAGGGCCATCGTCCTACGAGCAGTACTTC
CDR3: CASSPLAGGPSSYEQYF
D: TRBD2
J: TRBJ2-7
V: TRBV18
size: -

DNA: TGTGCCGCCCCAGGGGATTCCTCTGGAAACACCATATATTTT
CDR3: CAAPGDSSGNTIYF
D: -
J: TRBJ1-3
V: TRBV2
size: few

DNA: TGTGCCAGCAGCCCGGACAGGGGGCGCACTGAAGCTTTCTTT
CDR3: CASSPDRGRTEAFF
D: TRBD1
J: TRBJ1-1
V: TRBV5-4
size: once

DNA: TGTGCCAGCAGACATCTCACGGGGACAGAAGAGCAGTTCTTC
CDR3: CASRHLTGTEEQFF
D: TRBD1
J: TRBJ2-1
V: TRBV6-6
size: -

DNA: TGTGCCTGGAGTGTTTGGAGTAATGAAAAACTGTTTTTT
CDR3: CAWSVWSNEKLFF
D: -
J: TRBJ1-4
V: TRBV30
size: -

DNA: TGTGCCAGTAGTAATTGGGCGGGAGATCCCTACGAGCAGTACTTC
CDR3: CASSNWAGDPYEQYF
D: TRBD2
J: TRBJ2-7
V: TRBV19
size: -

DNA: TGTGCCAGCACCTCGGAGCGGGGGGGCTACAATGAGCAGTTCTTC
CDR3: CASTSERGGYNEQFF
D: TRBD2
J: TRBJ2-1
V: TRBV5-6
size: -

DNA: TGCAGCGCATTGGACCGAGGGAGGTACGAGCAGTATTTC
CDR3: CSALDRGRYEQYF
D: -
J: TRBJ2-7
V: TRBV29-1
size: -

DNA: TGCGCCAGCAGCTCTACAGTAAACACCGGGGAGCTGTTTTTT
CDR3: CASSSTVNTGELFF
D: -
J: TRBJ2-2
V: TRBV5-1
size: -

DNA: TGTGCCAGCCAAGGGACAGGGGGGGGCACAGATACGCAGTATTTT
CDR3: CASQGTGGGTDTQYF
D: TRBD1
J: TRBJ2-3
V: TRBV5-6
size: -

DNA: TGCGCCAGCAGCTTGGACGGGAGCGGGTACGAGCAGTACTTC
CDR3: CASSLDGSGYEQYF
D: -
J: TRBJ2-7
V: TRBV5-1
size: -

DNA: TGTGCCAGCAGGCAACAGGTTAACACCATATATTTT
CDR3: CASRQQVNTIYF
D: -
J: TRBJ1-3
V: TRBV6-5
size: -

DNA: TGTGCCAGCAGCTCCAGACTAGGGACAGGGAGTCCCTACGAGCAGTACTTC
CDR3: CASSSRLGTGSPYEQYF
D: TRBD1
J: TRBJ2-7
V: TRBV5-4
size: once

DNA: TGTGCCAGCAGTGAAGCTGGAGGACAGAGGCAAGAGACCCAGTACTTC
CDR3: CASSEAGGQRQETQYF
D: -
J: TRBJ2-5
V: TRBV6-1
size: -

DNA: TGTGCCACCAGCAGAGATCAGGGAAGGGGCACTGAAGCTTTCTTT
CDR3: CATSRDQGRGTEAFF
D: -
J: TRBJ1-1
V: TRBV15
size: few

DNA: TGTGCCAGTGCCGGAGAGACCCAGTACTTC
CDR3: CASAGETQYF
D: -
J: TRBJ2-5
V: TRBV7-2
size: -

DNA: TGTGCCAGTAGCCACCTAGGGGGTAGAGACGAGCAGTACTTC
CDR3: CASSHLGGRDEQYF
D: -
J: TRBJ2-7
V: TRBV19
size: few

DNA: TGTGCCAGCAGCCCGGCGGGGACAGGGGCCTACGAGCAGTACTTC
CDR3: CASSPAGTGAYEQYF
D: TRBD1
J: TRBJ2-7
V: TRBV9
size: few

DNA: TGTGCCAGCAGCCTGGCAGGGGGTGAGCAGTACTTC
CDR3: CASSLAGGEQYF
D: TRBD1
J: TRBJ2-7
V: TRBV11-2
size: -

DNA: TGTGCCAGCAGCCAAGTAACGCGGGGGTCCCCGGGGCCAGAGACCCAGTACTTC
CDR3: CASSQVTRGSPGPETQYF
D: TRBD2
J: TRBJ2-5
V: TRBV4-2
size: -

DNA: TGCGCCAGCAGCACAAGCGGGGGGGCCTACAATGAGCAGTTCTTC
CDR3: CASSTSGGAYNEQFF
D: TRBD2
J: TRBJ2-1
V: TRBV5-1
size: -

DNA: TGTGCCAGCAGCCCATACGGACTAGCGGGAAACAATGAGCAGTTCTTC
CDR3: CASSPYGLAGNNEQFF
D: TRBD2
J: TRBJ2-1
V: TRBV9
size: -

DNA: TGTGCCAGCTCCCGGGGGAGCGGCGAGCAGTACTTC
CDR3: CASSRGSGEQYF
D: -
J: TRBJ2-7
V: TRBV18
size: -

DNA: TGTGCCAGCAGTTACTACTCGGGACAATACGAGCAGTACTTC
CDR3: CASSYYSGQYEQYF
D: -
J: TRBJ2-7
V: TRBV6-5
size: few

DNA: TGTGCCAGCAGCCCCCTCCGGGAGCAACCCTATGGCTACACCTTC
CDR3: CASSPLREQPYGYTF
D: -
J: TRBJ1-2
V: TRBV14
size: -

DNA: TGTGCCAGCAGCCAAGAGTCCCTCCGCGAGGGAATTCTGATCTATGGCTACACCTTC
CDR3: CASSQESLREGILIYGYTF
D: -
J: TRBJ1-2
V: TRBV4-2
size: few

DNA: TGTGCCTGGATCGGGATGAACACTGAAGCTTTCTTT
CDR3: CAWIGMNTEAFF
D: -
J: TRBJ1-1
V: TRBV30
size: -

DNA: TGTGCCAGCACCTCTCTGGGGAGAAATTCACCCCTCCACTTT
CDR3: CASTSLGRNSPLHF
D: -
J: TRBJ1-6
V: TRBV27
size: -

DNA: TGTGCCACGTCCGGGACAGAAACCTACGAGCAGTACTTC
CDR3: CATSGTETYEQYF
D: TRBD1
J: TRBJ2-7
V: TRBV15
size: -

DNA: TGTGCCAGCAGTGGGACAGGGCTCTACGAGCAGTACTTC
CDR3: CASSGTGLYEQYF
D: TRBD1
J: TRBJ2-7
V: TRBV6-1
size: -

DNA: TGTGCCAGCGGAAGGGGGCAGCCCCAGCATTTT
CDR3: CASGRGQPQHF
D: -
J: TRBJ1-5
V: TRBV6-1
size: few